The next 27 T cell receptor beta chains were all read from a single sample in a study of blood T cell repertoires in COVID-19. Here immunoSEQ multiplex PCR was the method, and the copy in TCRdb shows in-frame clones only, minus some. The repertoire holds about 300,000 clones, with 85% to 90% as singletons. The sequenced sample was peripheral blood. The receptors derive from a woman in her forties or fifties with COVID-19, enrolled during active disease.

V gene TRBV11-2 combines with J gene TRBJ1-4, with D hard to call. There are 13 residues in the CDR3. Germline loops: CDR1 SGHAT, CDR2 FQNNGV. The V gene lost 5 bases and the J gene lost 6 bases, with 10 bases spanning the gap. The CDR3 loop reads CASSPRRDEKLFF. The CDR3 DNA reads as TGTGCCAGCAGCCCCCGCCGGGATGAAAAACTGTTTTTT.

The V call is TRBV28, the J call TRBJ2-7, with TRBD1 as a possible D gene (7 bases). Trimming removed 4 bases at V and 0 bases at J, with 13 bases between. The CDR3 is made up of 15 amino acids. Germline assignment: CDR1 MDHEN and CDR2 SYDVKM. CDR3 residues: CASSSRQGGSYEQYF. Written as DNA, the CDR3 is TGTGCCAGCAGTTCCCGACAGGGAGGCTCCTACGAGCAGTACTTC.

This rearrangement joins TRBV11-2 to TRBJ2-1, with D possibly TRBD1 on 5 matching bases. CDR1 is SGHAT and CDR2 is FQNNGV in the germline V gene. This CDR3 has 16 residues. The V and J ends lost 1 base and 1 base respectively, with 11 bases between them. CDR3 nucleotides: TGTGCCAGCAGCTTAGGTGCGACAGCGTCCTACAATGAGCAGTTCTTC. This encodes CASSLGATASYNEQFF. The entire variable domain, with the rest obtained from reference TRBV11-2 and TRBJ2-1, is as follows: EAGVAQSPRYKIIEKRQSVAFWCNPISGHATLYWYQQILGQGPKLLIQFQNNGVVDDSQLPKDRFSAERLKGVDSTLKIQPAKLEDSAVYLCASSLGATASYNEQFFGPGTRLTVL.

The rearrangement uses TRBV4-1 and TRBJ2-5, with D possibly being TRBD2 (7 bases). The ends were cut back, 0 bases at V and 5 bases at J, with 13 bases in the middle. CDR1 is MGHRA and CDR2 is YSYEKL in the germline V gene. This CDR3 contains 15 residues. DNA for the CDR3: TGCGCCAGCAGCCAAGATCGGGGGGCGAGGGAGACCCAGTACTTC. Its protein is CASSQDRGARETQYF.

The chain uses TRBV6-1 and TRBJ2-5; TRBD1 is a possible D gene (5 bases). The CDR3 length is 17 residues. Germline V lookup: CDR1 MNHNS, CDR2 SASEGT. The ends were cut back, 3 bases at V and 1 base at J, with 18 bases in the middle. The CDR3 nucleotides read TGTGCCAGCAGTGACGCCCGGGTAGGGGCTATCCAAGAGACCCAGTACTTC. The encoded protein is CASSDARVGAIQETQYF.

The chain links TRBV7-9 to TRBJ1-2; TRBD1 agrees at 7 bases. Unmatched junction bases numbered 11, after V lost 5 bases and J lost 8 bases. The CDR3 runs to 14 residues. CDR1 SEHNR and CDR2 FQNEAQ come from the germline V gene (reference sequence). The DNA for the CDR3 is TGTGCCAGCAGCAGCACGACAGGGATGAGCGGCTACACCTTC. Its protein product is CASSSTTGMSGYTF.

This clone was seen only once. V gene TRBV2 combines with J gene TRBJ2-3; 14 nucleotides align to TRBD2. The CDR3 is 16 amino acids. The V segment lost 8 bases and the J segment 6 bases; nucleotides outside the gene matches: 10. Germline values: CDR1 SNHLY, CDR2 FYNNEI. The CDR3 sequence is CASRKTSGRVQDTQYF. CDR3 nucleotide sequence: TGTGCCAGCCGGAAGACTAGCGGGAGGGTGCAGGATACGCAGTATTTT.

The rearrangement links TRBV18 to TRBJ2-2, with 14 bases lining up with TRBD2. J lost 7 bases, V lost 3 bases, and 4 bases had no gene match. The CDR3 totals 16 residues. Germline V gives CDR1 KGHSH, CDR2 LQKENI. The chain's CDR3 is CASSPGTSGSIGELFF. CDR3 in DNA: TGTGCCAGCTCACCGGGGACTAGCGGGAGTATCGGGGAGCTGTTTTTT.

The CDR3 spells CASSVVPGAYEQYF. CDR3 DNA sequence: TGTGCCAGCAGCGTAGTCCCAGGGGCCTACGAGCAGTACTTC. V and J are TRBV9 and TRBJ2-7, with D maybe TRBD1 (6 bases). Between the trimmed V and J ends, which lost 0 bases and 2 bases, there was a span of 9 bases. The CDR3 covers 14 residues. Germline V gene lookup returns CDR1 SGDLS and CDR2 YYNGEE.

The rearrangement joins TRBV7-9 to TRBJ2-5; D uncertain. V lost 5 bases and J 5 bases, leaving 9 bases between the germline ends. The CDR3 contains 12 residues. Per the germline V gene, CDR1 is SEHNR and CDR2 is FQNEAQ (reference sequence). This CDR3 reads CASSPLSETQYF. The CDR3, as DNA: TGTGCCAGCAGCCCCCTAAGCGAGACCCAGTACTTC.

V usage is TRBV20-1 and J usage is TRBJ1-2; 7 bases agree with TRBD1. Losses at the gene ends were 3 bases for V and 3 bases for J; bases not matched to a gene: 4. Germline V lookup: CDR1 DFQATT, CDR2 SNEGSKA (reference sequence). There are 13 residues in the CDR3. The chain's CDR3 is CSASHRGDYGYTF. The CDR3 nucleotides are TGCAGTGCTAGTCACAGGGGTGACTATGGCTACACCTTC.

The V call is TRBV19, the J call TRBJ2-5, with 8 bases matching TRBD1. CDR3 length equals 13 residues. With V trimmed by 6 bases and J by 4 bases, 4 bases remained unmatched. The germline V gene has CDR1 LNHDA and CDR2 SQIVND (reference sequence). This chain's CDR3 is CASSDRGGETQYF. Here the CDR3 DNA reads TGTGCCAGTAGCGACAGGGGTGGAGAGACCCAGTACTTC.

This rearrangement joins TRBV25-1 to TRBJ1-4; D ambiguous. The CDR3 sequence is 15 residues long. The V end was cut by 3 bases, the J end by 0 bases, with 8 bases between. The germline gives CDR1 MGHDK, CDR2 SYGVNS. In DNA form, the CDR3 reads TGTGCCAGCAGTGACAGACAAGCAACTAATGAAAAACTGTTTTTT. Its translation: CASSDRQATNEKLFF.

This chain links TRBV9 with TRBJ2-3; 10 bases match TRBD2. V gave up 5 bases and J gave up 7 bases; unmatched junction bases: 7. Per germline, CDR1 SGDLS and CDR2 YYNGEE. This CDR3 has 14 amino acids. Here the CDR3 DNA reads TGTGCCAGCAGTACCGGGACTAGCGCAAATACGCAGTATTTT. It translates to CASSTGTSANTQYF.

The genes are TRBV6-5 and TRBJ2-7; tentative D call: TRBD2 (7 bases). CDR1 and CDR2 (germline): MNHEY, SVGAGI. With 5 bases removed from V and 5 bases from J, the gap between germline ends came to 19 bases. This CDR3 has 15 residues. In nucleotides, the CDR3 is TGTGCCAGCAGTAACCCCCGGGGGGCGCTCGACGAGCAGTACTTC. This translates into CASSNPRGALDEQYF.

The chain is built from TRBV19 and TRBJ1-2; 7 bases align to TRBD1. The V gene end was trimmed by 5 bases and the J gene end by 2 bases; junction bases not matched to a gene: 8. Germline values: CDR1 LNHDA, CDR2 SQIVND (reference sequence). The CDR3 contains 15 residues. The CDR3 DNA is TGTGCCAGTAGTCTTCCCGGGACAGTCAACTATGGCTACACCTTC. This encodes CASSLPGTVNYGYTF.

The chain carries TRBV19 and TRBJ2-1; unclear D gene. From germline, CDR1 is LNHDA and CDR2 SQIVND (reference sequence). CDR3 length: 14 residues. The V end was cut by 2 bases, the J end by 3 bases, with 8 bases between. Written as DNA, the CDR3 is TGTGCCAGTAGTATATCCCCAGGCTACAATGAGCAGTTCTTC. This codes for CASSISPGYNEQFF.

This chain connects TRBV4-2 to TRBJ1-1; TRBD1 matches 8 bases. The CDR3 length is 16 residues. Trimming cost V 1 base and J 1 base; bases outside gene matches: 5. Germline V CDR1 and CDR2: LGHNA, YNFKEQ. The CDR3, as DNA: TGTGCCAGCAGCCAAGCCAGGGGGCGCGCGAACACTGAAGCTTTCTTT. Translation gives CASSQARGRANTEAFF.

The rearrangement uses TRBV14 and TRBJ2-1; the match to TRBD2 covers 14 bases. CDR1 and CDR2 (germline): SGHDN, FVKESK. This CDR3 spans 16 amino acids. Trimming cost V 5 bases and J 7 bases; bases outside gene matches: 7. CDR3 DNA sequence: TGTGCCAGCAGCTGGGGACTAGCGGGGGATGGGAATGAGCAGTTCTTC. This translates into CASSWGLAGDGNEQFF.

This clone was seen just once. This chain joins TRBV7-2 and TRBJ1-1; D may be TRBD1 (6 bases). Trimming left V 5 bases short and J 2 bases short, with 12 bases between. CDR1 SGHTA and CDR2 FQGNSA come from the germline V gene. CDR3 length: 14 amino acids. The CDR3 protein is CASSLMDRNTEAFF. DNA for the CDR3: TGTGCCAGCAGCCTTATGGACAGAAACACTGAAGCTTTCTTT.

The chain joins TRBV5-1 to TRBJ2-1; no clear D. Germline CDR1 reads SGHRS; CDR2 reads YFSETQ. V was clipped by 2 bases and J by 6 bases, with 15 bases between them. The CDR3 runs 15 residues. CDR3 sequence reads: CASSLEPLTLNEQFF. The CDR3 region has the DNA TGCGCCAGCAGCTTAGAGCCGTTAACCCTCAATGAGCAGTTCTTC.

The chain employs TRBV5-1 and TRBJ2-2; 7 nucleotides line up with TRBD1. Germline V lookup: CDR1 SGHRS, CDR2 YFSETQ. The CDR3 totals 16 residues. V dropped 6 bases and J dropped 0; count of bases not matched to a gene: 8. The CDR3 loop is CASTLLGTANTGELFF. The CDR3 DNA is TGCGCCAGCACCCTCTTAGGGACAGCGAACACCGGGGAGCTGTTTTTT.

V and J are TRBV21-1 and TRBJ1-4. TRBV21-1 is described as a pseudogene. The CDR3 has 16 residues. CDR3 sequence reads: CASSKGRTGVNEKLFF. The CDR3 coding sequence is TGTGCCAGCAGCAAAGGTCGGACGGGGGTTAATGAAAAACTGTTTTTT.

V usage is TRBV19 and J usage is TRBJ1-5; the match to TRBD1 covers 10 bases. The CDR3 totals 17 residues. Germline CDR1 is LNHDA and CDR2 is SQIVND (reference sequence). V shed 3 bases and J 8 bases; nucleotides not matched to a gene: 13. The CDR3, as DNA: TGTGCCAGTAGTATCGGACAGGGGGATTCTCTATTGGAGCCCCAGCATTTT. As protein: CASSIGQGDSLLEPQHF.

This clone appeared a single time. The chain links TRBV7-2 to TRBJ2-5; 8 nucleotides align to TRBD2. The CDR3 runs to 15 residues. CDR1 SGHTA and CDR2 FQGNSA come from the germline V gene. V lost 5 bases to trimming and J lost 5 bases; unmatched junction nucleotides: 10. The CDR3 bases are TGTGCCAGCAGCCTGTCGGGACTAGTTCGCGAGACCCAGTACTTC. This codes for CASSLSGLVRETQYF.

The CDR3 bases are TGTGCCTGGAGTCCCCCATGGACAGCTCATTCACCCCTCCACTTT. Translating gives CAWSPPWTAHSPLHF. The V and J genes are TRBV30 and TRBJ1-6; perhaps TRBD1 as D (6 bases). Germline-derived CDR1 and CDR2 are GTSNPN and SVGIG (reference sequence). The ends were cut back, 2 bases at V and 8 bases at J, with 16 bases in the middle. The CDR3 loop spans 15 amino acids. Based on the CDR3 plus reference TRBV30 and TRBJ1-6, the full variable domain is SQTIHQWPATLVQPVGSPLSLECTVEGTSNPNLYWYRQAAGRGLQLLFYSVGIGQISSEVPQNLSASRPQDRQFILSSKKLLLSDSGFYLCAWSPPWTAHSPLHFGNGTRLTVT.

This sequence joins TRBV25-1 and TRBJ2-5, with 8 positions matching TRBD1. CDR1 is MGHDK and CDR2 is SYGVNS in the germline V gene. V dropped 6 bases and J dropped 5; count of bases not matched to a gene: 5. This CDR3 contains 13 residues. CDR3 DNA sequence: TGTGCCAGCAGCCAGGGGGCTCGGGAGACCCAGTACTTC. It specifies CASSQGARETQYF.